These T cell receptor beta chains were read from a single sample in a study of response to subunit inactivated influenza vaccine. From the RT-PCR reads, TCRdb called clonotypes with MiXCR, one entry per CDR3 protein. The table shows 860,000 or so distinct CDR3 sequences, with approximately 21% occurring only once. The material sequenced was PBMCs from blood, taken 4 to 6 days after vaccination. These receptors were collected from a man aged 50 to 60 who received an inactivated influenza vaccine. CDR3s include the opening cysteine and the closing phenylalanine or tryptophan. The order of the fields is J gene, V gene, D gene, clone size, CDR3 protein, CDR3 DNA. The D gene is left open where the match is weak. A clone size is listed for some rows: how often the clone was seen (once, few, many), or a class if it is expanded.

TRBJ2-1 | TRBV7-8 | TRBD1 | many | CASSLGRQGPSYNEQFF | TGTGCCAGCAGCTTAGGGAGACAGGGCCCAAGCTACAATGAGCAGTTCTTC
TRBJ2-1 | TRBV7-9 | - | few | CASSFPPGRLLDEQFF | TGTGCCAGCAGCTTCCCTCCGGGACGCCTCCTCGATGAGCAGTTCTTC
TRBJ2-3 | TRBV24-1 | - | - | CATSVTGFTTDTQYF | TGTGCCACCAGTGTGACGGGATTCACAACAGATACGCAGTATTTT
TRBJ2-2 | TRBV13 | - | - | CASSYPRENTGELFF | TGTGCCAGCAGCTACCCAAGGGAGAACACCGGGGAGCTGTTTTTT
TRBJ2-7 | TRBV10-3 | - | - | CAISDHRSGKSSYEQYF | TGTGCCATCAGTGACCACCGGTCAGGGAAAAGCTCCTACGAGCAGTACTTC
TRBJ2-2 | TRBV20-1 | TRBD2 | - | CCARDPLGTSRPGELFF | TGCTGTGCTAGAGATCCACTGGGGACTAGCCGACCCGGGGAGCTGTTTTTT
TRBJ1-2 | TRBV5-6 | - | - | CASSLRDPGNYGYTF | TGTGCCAGCAGCTTGCGGGACCCAGGGAATTATGGCTACACCTTC
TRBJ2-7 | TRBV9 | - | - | CASSVGHPGEQYF | TGTGCCAGCAGCGTAGGACACCCGGGAGAGCAGTACTTC
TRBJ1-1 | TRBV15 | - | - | CATSRGGVNTESFF | TGTGCCACCAGCAGAGGGGGAGTGAACACTGAATCTTTCTTT
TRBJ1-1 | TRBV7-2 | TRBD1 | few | CASSPDRVLHEAFF | TGTGCCAGCAGCCCCGACAGGGTTCTGCATGAAGCTTTCTTT
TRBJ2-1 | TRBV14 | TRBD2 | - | CASSQLTSGSYNEQFF | TGTGCCAGCAGCCAGCTGACTAGCGGATCTTACAATGAGCAGTTCTTC
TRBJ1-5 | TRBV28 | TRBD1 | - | CASSSPGQGAGGAQHF | TGTGCCAGCAGCTCGCCGGGACAGGGGGCAGGGGGAGCCCAGCATTTT
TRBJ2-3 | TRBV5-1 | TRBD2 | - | CASSFSLAGGTDTQYF | TGCGCCAGCAGCTTCTCCCTAGCGGGCGGCACAGATACGCAGTATTTT
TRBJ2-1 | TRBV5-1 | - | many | CASSLGLDYNEQFF | TGCGCCAGCAGCTTGGGACTAGACTACAATGAGCAGTTCTTC
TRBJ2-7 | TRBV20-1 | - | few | CSAPDVTYEQYF | TGCAGTGCTCCAGACGTGACCTACGAGCAGTACTTC
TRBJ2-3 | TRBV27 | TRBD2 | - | CASSWVAGAADTQYF | TGTGCCAGCAGTTGGGTAGCGGGAGCAGCAGATACGCAGTATTTT
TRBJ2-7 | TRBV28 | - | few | CASSPPSLHEQYF | TGTGCCAGCAGTCCCCCCTCACTTCACGAGCAGTACTTC
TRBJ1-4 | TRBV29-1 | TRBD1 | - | CSVGDRGKLFF | TGCAGCGTTGGGGACAGGGGAAAACTGTTTTTT
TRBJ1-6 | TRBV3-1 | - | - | CASSPRQSSYNSPLHF | TGTGCCAGCAGCCCAAGACAGAGCTCCTATAATTCACCCCTCCACTTT
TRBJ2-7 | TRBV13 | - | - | CASSPRAFSYEQYF | TGTGCCAGCAGCCCCAGGGCTTTCTCCTACGAGCAGTACTTC
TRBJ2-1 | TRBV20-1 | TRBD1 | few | CSALPGQGSNEQFF | TGCAGTGCTTTACCGGGACAGGGAAGCAATGAGCAGTTCTTC
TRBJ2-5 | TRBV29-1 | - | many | CSVERGRGETQYF | TGCAGCGTTGAGAGGGGCAGGGGAGAGACCCAGTACTTC
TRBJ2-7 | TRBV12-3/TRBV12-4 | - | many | CASKPVGVTYEQYF | TGTGCCAGCAAACCGGTTGGGGTTACCTACGAGCAGTACTTC
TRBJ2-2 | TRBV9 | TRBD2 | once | CASSVFSGDTGELFF | TGTGCCAGCAGCGTGTTTAGCGGGGACACCGGGGAGCTGTTTTTT
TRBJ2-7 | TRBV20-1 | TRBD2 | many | CSARSPGGGKGEQYF | TGCAGTGCTAGATCCCCGGGAGGAGGCAAGGGGGAGCAGTACTTC
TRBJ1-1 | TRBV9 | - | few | CASSPQAEAFF | TGTGCCAGCAGCCCCCAGGCTGAAGCTTTCTTT
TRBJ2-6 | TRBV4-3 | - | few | CASSQVFGANVLTF | TGCGCCAGCAGCCAAGTATTTGGGGCCAACGTCCTGACTTTC
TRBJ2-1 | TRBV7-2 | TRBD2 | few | CASSSLGLAEGNEQFF | TGTGCCAGCAGCTCCCTGGGACTAGCGGAGGGGAATGAGCAGTTCTTC
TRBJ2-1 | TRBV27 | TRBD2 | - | CASSPLGLVRYEQFF | TGTGCCAGCAGCCCCCTGGGACTAGTTAGGTATGAGCAGTTCTTC
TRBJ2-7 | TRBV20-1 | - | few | CSASSGLPPYEQYF | TGCAGTGCTAGCTCGGGACTTCCCCCCTACGAGCAGTACTTC
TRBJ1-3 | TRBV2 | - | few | CASSLAGPTGNTIYF | TGTGCCAGCAGCCTAGCGGGTCCGACGGGAAACACCATATATTTT
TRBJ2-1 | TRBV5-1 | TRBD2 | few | CASSLEEAGGEQFF | TGCGCCAGCAGCTTGGAAGAGGCGGGGGGAGAGCAGTTCTTC
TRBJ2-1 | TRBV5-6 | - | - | CASRNPNEQFF | TGTGCCAGCAGGAACCCCAATGAGCAGTTCTTC
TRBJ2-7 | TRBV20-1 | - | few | CSAWDWGSYEQYF | TGCAGTGCTTGGGACTGGGGGTCCTACGAGCAGTACTTC
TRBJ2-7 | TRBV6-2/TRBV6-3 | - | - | CASSYPGWKQYF | TGTGCCAGCAGTTACCCCGGGTGGAAGCAGTACTTC
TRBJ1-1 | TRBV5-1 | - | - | CASSSGAVNTEAFF | TGCGCCAGCAGCTCTGGAGCGGTGAACACTGAAGCTTTCTTT
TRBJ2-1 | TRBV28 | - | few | CASSVGGGYEQFF | TGTGCCAGCAGTGTGGGGGGGGGCTATGAGCAGTTCTTC
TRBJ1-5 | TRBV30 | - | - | CAWNAPAGSRDQPQHF | TGTGCCTGGAATGCCCCGGCGGGGTCAAGGGATCAGCCCCAGCATTTT
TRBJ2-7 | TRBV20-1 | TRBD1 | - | CSASTGTHEQYF | TGCAGTGCTTCGACAGGGACCCACGAGCAGTACTTC
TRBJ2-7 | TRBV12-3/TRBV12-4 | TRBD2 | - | CASSLAGAPYEQYF | TGTGCCAGCAGCCTAGCGGGAGCCCCCTACGAGCAGTACTTC
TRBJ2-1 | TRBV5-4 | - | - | CASSLAGLGTEQFF | TGTGCCAGCAGCTTGGCCGGTTTGGGGACTGAGCAGTTCTTC
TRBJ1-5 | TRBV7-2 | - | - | CASTSRYSNQPQHF | TGTGCCAGCACCTCCAGATATAGCAATCAGCCCCAGCATTTT
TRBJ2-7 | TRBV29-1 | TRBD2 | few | CSVVPLAGAYSYEQYF | TGCAGCGTTGTTCCACTAGCGGGAGCCTACTCCTACGAGCAGTACTTC
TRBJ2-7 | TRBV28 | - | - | CASSFTYGASEQYF | TGTGCCAGCAGTTTCACCTATGGAGCGTCCGAGCAGTACTTC
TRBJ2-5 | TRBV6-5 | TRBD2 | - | CASSYGTSGTRGETQYF | TGTGCCAGCAGTTACGGGACTAGCGGGACTAGGGGAGAGACCCAGTACTTC
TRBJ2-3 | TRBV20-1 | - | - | CSARARVVHDTQYF | TGCAGTGCTAGGGCTCGGGTGGTTCACGATACGCAGTATTTT
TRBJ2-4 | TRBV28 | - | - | CASSRLVGPAYAKNIQYF | TGTGCCAGCAGTCGACTAGTGGGCCCCGCTTACGCCAAAAACATTCAGTACTTC
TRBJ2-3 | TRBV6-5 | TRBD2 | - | CASSYGAGGVDTQYF | TGTGCCAGCAGTTACGGGGCGGGAGGGGTAGATACGCAGTATTTT
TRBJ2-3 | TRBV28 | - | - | CASSLLGPGTDTQYF | TGTGCCAGCAGTTTATTGGGGCCTGGCACAGATACGCAGTATTTT
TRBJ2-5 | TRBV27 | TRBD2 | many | CASSPGTSGRPRSETQYF | TGTGCCAGCAGTCCCGGGACTAGCGGGAGGCCTAGGAGTGAGACCCAGTACTTC
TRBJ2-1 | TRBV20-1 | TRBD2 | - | CSAKSSGKSYNEQFF | TGCAGTGCTAAATCTAGCGGTAAATCCTACAATGAGCAGTTCTTC
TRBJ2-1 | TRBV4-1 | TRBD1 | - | CASSQGHAGGSYNEQFF | TGCGCCAGCAGCCAAGGGCACGCAGGGGGCTCCTACAATGAGCAGTTCTTC
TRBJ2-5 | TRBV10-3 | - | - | CAISEADRTQYF | TGTGCCATCAGTGAGGCCGACAGGACCCAGTACTTC
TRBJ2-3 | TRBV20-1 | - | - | CSARWAKASTDTQYF | TGCAGTGCCCGCTGGGCAAAAGCTAGCACAGATACGCAGTATTTT
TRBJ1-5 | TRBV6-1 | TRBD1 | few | CASSPMTGGPLKPQHF | TGTGCCAGCAGCCCGATGACAGGGGGCCCTCTAAAGCCCCAGCATTTT
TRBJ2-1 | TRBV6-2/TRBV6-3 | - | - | CASTLGGGEQFF | TGTGCCAGCACCCTCGGAGGGGGTGAGCAGTTCTTC
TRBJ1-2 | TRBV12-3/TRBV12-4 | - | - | CASSLRSSGYGYTF | TGTGCCAGCAGTTTGCGTAGTTCGGGCTATGGCTACACCTTC
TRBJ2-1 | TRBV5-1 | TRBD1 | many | CASSSRDRVYNEQFF | TGCGCCAGCAGTTCCCGGGACAGGGTGTACAATGAGCAGTTCTTC
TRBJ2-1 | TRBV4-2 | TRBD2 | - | CASSLGLAGAVYNEQFF | TGTGCCAGCAGCCTCGGACTAGCGGGGGCCGTCTACAATGAGCAGTTCTTC